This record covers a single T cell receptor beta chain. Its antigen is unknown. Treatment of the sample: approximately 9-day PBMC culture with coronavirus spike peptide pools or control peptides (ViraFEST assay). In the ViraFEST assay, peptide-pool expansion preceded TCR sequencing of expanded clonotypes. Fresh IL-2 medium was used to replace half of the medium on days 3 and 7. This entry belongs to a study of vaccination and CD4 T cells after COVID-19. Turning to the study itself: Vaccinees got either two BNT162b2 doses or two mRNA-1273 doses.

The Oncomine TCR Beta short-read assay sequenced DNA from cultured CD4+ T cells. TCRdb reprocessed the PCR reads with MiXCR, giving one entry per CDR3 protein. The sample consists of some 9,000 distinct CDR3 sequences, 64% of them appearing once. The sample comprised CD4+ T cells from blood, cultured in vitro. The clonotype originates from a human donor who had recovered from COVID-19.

CDR3 region: CSARDYPELFF. CDR3 coding DNA: TGCAGTGCTAGAGATTACCCGGAACTGTTTTTT. The chain links TRBV20-1 to TRBJ1-4; the D is unclear. Trimming stripped 0 bases from V and 12 bases from J, with 8 bases between. The CDR3 runs 11 residues. CDR1 and CDR2 from the germline V gene are DFQATT and SNEGSKA (reference sequence).